The next 28 T cell receptor beta chains were all read from a single sample in a study of blood T cells in healthy people across ages. It was with a sample-barcoded 5' primer and a J-beta primer mix that a second PCR of about 6 to 11 cycles was run. MiXCR, applied by TCRdb to the 5' RACE reads, yields one record per CDR3 protein. The sample consists of over 1.5 million distinct CDR3 sequences, 49% of them appearing once. What was sequenced was blood. The receptors derive from a woman aged 40 to 50 in good health.

Only a few counts were recorded for this clonotype. J is TRBJ2-7 and V is TRBV6-1, with D possibly being TRBD1 (6 bases). CDR3 length: 13 residues. Germline assignment: CDR1 MNHNS and CDR2 SASEGT. The germline V and J ends were trimmed by 6 bases and 2 bases, with 11 bases remaining between them. This CDR3 reads CASRAQGPYEQYF. CDR3 nucleotide sequence: TGTGCCAGCAGGGCACAGGGACCCTACGAGCAGTACTTC.

This clonotype was recorded a few times. The V gene is TRBV11-3, the J gene TRBJ2-5; 10 nucleotides line up with TRBD1. With V trimmed by 4 bases and J by 7 bases, 6 bases remained unmatched. This CDR3 contains 14 residues. The germline gives CDR1 SGHNT, CDR2 YENEEA. This CDR3 reads CASSYGQGEGTQYF. The CDR3 DNA follows: TGTGCCAGCAGCTACGGACAGGGGGAGGGGACCCAGTACTTC.

The chain is built from TRBV2 and TRBJ2-5; 9 positions agree with TRBD2. The length of the CDR3 is 16 residues. Germline CDR1 SNHLY, CDR2 FYNNEI. J was trimmed by 1 base and V by 4 bases; bases with no gene match: 7. The CDR3 sequence is CASSANSGGSQETQYF. The DNA for the CDR3 is TGTGCCAGCAGTGCAAACAGCGGGGGGTCCCAAGAGACCCAGTACTTC.

Comments on this clonotype: Relative to the germline gene, one junction end is altered; a read error may explain this. J is TRBJ2-3 and V is TRBV7-6, with a tentative D call TRBD1 (5 bases). Germline lookup yields CDR1 SGHVS and CDR2 FNYEAQ. The length of the CDR3 is 14 residues. The CDR3: CPSREGAGTDTQYF. CDR3 DNA sequence: TGTCCCAGCAGGGAAGGGGCGGGCACAGATACGCAGTATTTT.

This chain joins TRBV5-1 and TRBJ1-4, with D perhaps matching TRBD1 (5 bases). Trimming pared 3 bases from V and 8 bases from J, leaving 14 bases between. This CDR3 comprises 14 residues. CDR1 SGHRS and CDR2 YFSETQ come from the germline V gene. In DNA form, the CDR3 reads TGCGCCAGCAGCTCCACCAGCGAGGGGGAAAAACTGTTTTTT. Amino acid sequence: CASSSTSEGEKLFF.

This sequence joins TRBV7-9 and TRBJ1-5; TRBD1 agrees at 8 bases. Germline CDR1 SEHNR, CDR2 FQNEAQ (reference sequence). V was clipped by 4 bases and J by 7 bases; unmatched bases: 6. This CDR3 has 14 amino acids. CDR3 DNA sequence: TGTGCCAGCAGCTCCGACAGGGGAGGCCAGCCCCAGCATTTT. Translating gives CASSSDRGGQPQHF.

This chain joins TRBV20-1 and TRBJ2-2; tentative D call: TRBD2 (6 bases). The V and J ends lost 3 bases and 0 bases respectively, with 11 bases between them. The germline V gene has CDR1 DFQATT and CDR2 SNEGSKA (reference sequence). The CDR3 totals 15 residues. The CDR3 region is CSARLRGTNTGELFF. The CDR3 coding sequence is TGCAGTGCTAGGTTACGCGGGACGAACACCGGGGAGCTGTTTTTT.

This CDR3 reads CASSESSSYNSPLHF. CDR3 DNA sequence: TGTGCCAGCAGCGAATCGAGCTCCTATAATTCACCCCTCCACTTT. V is TRBV9 and J is TRBJ1-6; D unclear. The CDR3 is 15 residues long. V lost 3 bases, J lost 0 bases, and 7 bases lay in between. Germline CDR1 SGDLS, CDR2 YYNGEE.

This clonotype appeared a few times. This sequence joins TRBV20-1 and TRBJ2-1; 9 bases line up with TRBD2. V was pared by 5 bases and J by 7 bases, with 15 bases of the junction left unmatched. Germline V gene sequence: CDR1 DFQATT, CDR2 SNEGSKA (reference sequence). This CDR3 spans 16 amino acids. CDR3 in amino acids: CSAAGTSRPNRNEQFF. Written as DNA, the CDR3 is TGCAGTGCTGCCGGGACTAGCCGCCCGAACAGGAATGAGCAGTTCTTC.

This chain uses TRBV20-1 with TRBJ1-4; tentative D call: TRBD1 (5 bases). The V end lost 0 bases, the J end lost 4 bases, and 9 bases lay between the germline ends. The CDR3 totals 14 residues. The germline gives CDR1 DFQATT, CDR2 SNEGSKA (reference sequence). In DNA, the CDR3 is TGCAGTGCTAGAGAGGGGCCAGTTAATGAAAAACTGTTTTTT. As protein: CSAREGPVNEKLFF.

CDR3 sequence reads: CASSDVAGVYNEQFF. The DNA of the CDR3 is TGTGCCAGCAGTGATGTAGCGGGGGTATACAATGAGCAGTTCTTC. The rearrangement links TRBV6-1 to TRBJ2-1, with 9 bases identical to TRBD2. Germline assignment: CDR1 MNHNS and CDR2 SASEGT. The CDR3 runs to 15 residues. J lost 4 bases, V lost 3 bases, and 4 bases had no gene match.

A word on this clonotype: A read error may account for a junction end that differs from germline. This sequence joins TRBV27 and TRBJ1-1; 7 nucleotides align to TRBD1. The germline gives CDR1 MNHEY, CDR2 SMNVEV (reference sequence). CDR3 size: 17 residues. Here the CDR3 DNA reads TGTGCCGGCAGTTTGGTACAGGGGAGGAAATTGAACACTGAAGCTTTCTTT. This sequence encodes CAGSLVQGRKLNTEAFF.

This clonotype was seen a single time. The chain couples TRBV5-1 to TRBJ1-1; unclear D gene. Looked up from germline, CDR1 is SGHRS and CDR2 is YFSETQ. The CDR3 contains 15 residues. Trimming left V 5 bases short and J 0 bases short, with 14 bases between. CDR3 amino acids: CASRGSTAMNTEAFF. CDR3 nucleotide sequence: TGCGCCAGCAGGGGGTCTACAGCCATGAACACTGAAGCTTTCTTT.

This chain joins TRBV12-3 or TRBV12-4 and TRBJ2-7; D possibly matches TRBD1 or TRBD2 (5 bases each). This CDR3 is built from 14 residues. Trimming left V 7 bases short and J 0 bases short, with 13 bases between. The CDR3 nucleotides are TGTGCCAGCAAATCGGGGCAAAACTCCTACGAGCAGTACTTC. The encoded protein is CASKSGQNSYEQYF.

The chain is built from TRBV6-2 or TRBV6-3 and TRBJ2-1; D may be TRBD1 (6 bases). Trimming stripped 6 bases from V and 8 bases from J, with 17 bases between. Germline assignment: CDR1 MNHEY and CDR2 SVGEGT. The CDR3 contains 14 residues. The CDR3: CASSLYREADEQFF. The CDR3 DNA is TGTGCCAGCAGCCTTTACAGGGAAGCAGATGAGCAGTTCTTC.

The V and J genes are TRBV4-3 and TRBJ2-5, with D perhaps assigned TRBD1 or TRBD2 (5 bases each). V lost 0 bases, J lost 5 bases, and 13 bases lay in between. The germline CDR1 and CDR2 sequences are LGHNA and YSLEER. The CDR3 contains 15 residues. The CDR3, as DNA: TGCGCCAGCAGCCAAGAGGATGGGGGATCGGAGACCCAGTACTTC. This translates into CASSQEDGGSETQYF.

This chain links TRBV29-1 with TRBJ2-6, with 12 bases matching TRBD1. Trimming cost V 7 bases and J 2 bases; bases outside gene matches: 9. This CDR3 has 17 residues. The V gene's germline CDR1 is SQVTM and CDR2 ANQGSEA. The CDR3 loop is CSALNRDRGPGANVLTF. The CDR3 coding sequence is TGCAGCGCCCTAAACCGGGACAGGGGGCCTGGGGCCAACGTCCTGACTTTC.

The chain carries TRBV9 and TRBJ2-1, with 15 bases matching TRBD2. The trim removed 3 bases at V and 4 bases at J, leaving 2 bases unmatched. Germline assignment: CDR1 SGDLS and CDR2 YYNGEE. The CDR3 is 16 amino acids. In nucleotides, the CDR3 is TGTGCCAGCAGCGCCGGGACTAGCGGGGGGTACAATGAGCAGTTCTTC. It codes for CASSAGTSGGYNEQFF.

The rearrangement links TRBV10-3 to TRBJ2-1, with D possibly TRBD2 on 5 matching bases. This CDR3 is 16 amino acids long. Trimming removed 4 bases from V and 1 base from J, with 14 bases in between. Looked up from germline, CDR1 is ENHRY and CDR2 is SYGVKD. The CDR3 nucleotides read TGTGCCATCAGTGTGATGCGGGTTCAATCCTACAATGAGCAGTTCTTC. Protein product: CAISVMRVQSYNEQFF.

This clonotype showed up just once. V is TRBV15 and J is TRBJ2-1, with D possibly called TRBD1 or TRBD2 (6 bases each). V lost 1 base and J 15 bases, leaving 19 bases between the germline ends. The CDR3 covers 14 residues. Germline CDR1 LNHNV, CDR2 YYDKDF (reference sequence). As DNA, the CDR3 is TGTGCCACCAGCAGAGCGGGGGCCCCGACCTTAACGTTCTTC. The encoded protein is CATSRAGAPTLTFF.

CDR3 DNA sequence: TGTGCCACCAGTGGACTAGCGGATAACAATGAGCAGTTCTTC. Translated: CATSGLADNNEQFF. The genes are TRBV24-1 and TRBJ2-1, with 9 bases lining up with TRBD2. The CDR3 sequence is 14 residues long. V was clipped by 5 bases and J by 5 bases; unmatched bases: 3. Germline assignment: CDR1 KGHDR and CDR2 SFDVKD.

The chain couples TRBV6-2 or TRBV6-3 to TRBJ1-2; weak D call: TRBD1 (5 bases). The CDR3 is 16 amino acids. V was pared by 6 bases and J by 0 bases, with 17 bases between. Per the germline V gene, CDR1 is MNHEY and CDR2 is SVGEGT. The CDR3, as DNA: TGTGCCAGCAGCTGGGCCTGGACATTTTCTAACTATGGCTACACCTTC. Translated: CASSWAWTFSNYGYTF.

This clonotype came up many times. The V and J genes are TRBV11-2 and TRBJ2-3; D not resolved. This CDR3 is 15 amino acids long. Per the germline V gene, CDR1 is SGHAT and CDR2 is FQNNGV. Between the trimmed V and J ends, which lost 3 bases and 2 bases, there was a span of 12 bases. CDR3 coding DNA: TGTGCCAGCAGCTTGGATGGAGACTCCACAGATACGCAGTATTTT. Translation gives CASSLDGDSTDTQYF.

This clonotype was seen only a few times. The chain couples TRBV7-3 to TRBJ2-3, with TRBD2 matching over 9 bases. The ends lost 5 bases at V and 4 bases at J; junction bases unmatched: 13. The CDR3 spans 17 residues. Germline loops: CDR1 SGHTA, CDR2 FQGTGA. The CDR3 loop reads CASSPYSGTSKPDTQYF. The CDR3 nucleotides read TGTGCCAGCAGCCCTTACTCCGGGACTAGCAAGCCAGATACGCAGTATTTT.

In this sample, this clonotype turned up once. This rearrangement joins TRBV28 to TRBJ2-1; D may be TRBD2 (6 bases). V was shortened by 4 bases and J by 13 bases, with 23 bases between the two germline ends. The CDR3 covers 15 residues. The germline gives CDR1 MDHEN, CDR2 SYDVKM. The CDR3 sequence is CASSSPTRGVETQFF. Written as DNA, the CDR3 is TGTGCCAGCAGTTCGCCGACTAGAGGGGTAGAGACCCAGTTCTTC.

The chain has TRBV9 and TRBJ2-5; 7 bases fit TRBD2. This CDR3 has 17 residues. V trimming: 0 bases; J trimming: 0 bases; junction bases outside the gene matches: 8. CDR1 is SGDLS, CDR2 YYNGEE, per germline. In nucleotides, the CDR3 is TGTGCCAGCAGCGTAGAACCAGTACTAGCGAACCAAGAGACCCAGTACTTC. This encodes CASSVEPVLANQETQYF.

The J gene is TRBJ1-2, the V gene TRBV5-1; 10 bases match TRBD1. This CDR3 is built from 16 residues. CDR1 and CDR2 from the germline V gene are SGHRS and YFSETQ. With V trimmed by 3 bases and J by 7 bases, 12 bases remained unmatched. This chain's CDR3 is CASSSYPRQGASGYTF. CDR3 nucleotides: TGCGCCAGCAGCTCATACCCCAGACAGGGGGCCAGTGGCTACACCTTC.

This clonotype showed up just a few times. This chain connects TRBV6-2 or TRBV6-3 to TRBJ2-1; D gene ambiguous. Looked up from germline, CDR1 is MNHEY and CDR2 is SVGEGT. V was clipped by 1 base and J by 6 bases, with 13 bases between them. The CDR3 runs to 15 residues. The chain's CDR3 is CASSYWAGLSNEQFF. DNA of the CDR3: TGTGCCAGCAGTTACTGGGCAGGCCTCAGCAATGAGCAGTTCTTC.